This TCR beta chain is drawn from a study of blood T cell repertoires in COVID-19. Turning to the study itself: Samples of COVID-19 (acute and convalescent) were obtained from the United States, Italy and Spain. PBMCs, B-cell-depleted T cells, or T cells were the source of the cDNA or gDNA that made up the material.

As originally analysed: Estimation of nucleated cell counts relied on the amplification of reference gene primers. The data were produced by immunoSEQ multiplex PCR, yet TCRdb's version contains in-frame clones alone and is incomplete. V, J and clone size derive from that table, while D and trimming were established from the DNA sequence. The table has about 57,000 clones, approximately 82% seen once. V dropped 7 bases and J dropped 6; count of bases not matched to a gene: 5. This CDR3 is 13 amino acids long. Germline CDR1 and CDR2: LGHNT and FRNRAP. The clonotype originates from a woman over 75 with acute or convalescent COVID-19. The V gene is TRBV12-5, the J gene TRBJ1-5; 8 nucleotides line up with TRBD1. The sequencing input was peripheral blood. The DNA for the CDR3 is TGTGCTAGTGCCCTTACAGGGGGTCAGCCCCAGCATTTT. Its translation is CASALTGGQPQHF. The whole variable domain, remainder taken from reference TRBV12-5 and TRBJ1-5, is DARVTQTPRHKVTEMGQEVTMRCQPILGHNTVFWYRQTMMQGLELLAYFRNRAPLDDSGMPKDRFSAEMPDATLATLKIQPSEPRDSAVYFCASALTGGQPQHFGDGTRLSIL.